The rows below give T cell receptor beta chains drawn from one sample of a study of radiotherapy plus CTLA-4 blockade in lung cancer. Data came from immunoSEQ multiplex PCR; TCRdb stores just in-frame clones and leaves some out. The sample includes 65,000 to 90,000 clones, more than 85% of them seen just once. The sequencing used peripheral blood, collected from a patient treated with radiotherapy plus ipilimumab. These receptors originate from a human donor with non-small cell lung cancer who had stable disease on radiotherapy plus ipilimumab. The CDR3 runs from the conserved cysteine through the conserved F or W. The D gene is left open where the match is weak. Only part of the rows carry a size: once, few, many, or a class if the clone is expanded.

d_gene	v_gene	j_gene	abundance	CDR3nt	CDR3aa
TRBD2	TRBV5-8	TRBJ2-1	.	TGTGCCAGCGGGCCAGCGAGGTGGGAGGGCCGTTATGAGCAGTTCTTC	CASGPARWEGRYEQFF
.	TRBV28	TRBJ2-5	.	TGTGCGAGCACGTCTGCAAGCGAGCAAGAGACCCAGTACTTC	CASTSASEQETQYF
.	TRBV15	TRBJ2-7	.	TGTGCCACCAGCAGAGAGGACAACTACGAGCAGTACTTC	CATSREDNYEQYF
TRBD2	TRBV12-5	TRBJ2-3	.	TGTGCTAGTACTAGCGGGGCCGCTATTTCAGATACGCAGTATTTT	CASTSGAAISDTQYF
TRBD2	TRBV18	TRBJ2-1	.	TGTGCCAGCTCACCTCTGCGATATAGCGGGATGAAGAATGAGCAGTTCTTC	CASSPLRYSGMKNEQFF
TRBD2	TRBV10-3	TRBJ2-7	.	TGTGCCATCAGTGGGACTAGCGTTCCCTACGAGCAGTACTTC	CAISGTSVPYEQYF
.	TRBV6-5	TRBJ1-6	few	TGTGCCAGCAGTCATAGCTCCTATAATTCACCCCTCCACTTT	CASSHSSYNSPLHF
TRBD2	TRBV9	TRBJ2-7	.	TGTGCCAGCAGCACAGCGGGGGGGCCTCGCGAGCAGTACTTC	CASSTAGGPREQYF
.	TRBV28	TRBJ2-5	.	TGTGCCAGCAGTTCAGGGGGGCAAGAGACCCAGTACTTC	CASSSGGQETQYF
.	TRBV4-2	TRBJ1-1	.	TGTGCCAGCAGCCAAGATAGTCTCCAACAGGTCCGGTTGAACACTGAAGCTTTCTTT	CASSQDSLQQVRLNTEAFF
.	TRBV13	TRBJ2-3	.	TGTGCCAGCAGCTTAGGGGCGGGGCGGACAGATACGCAGTATTTT	CASSLGAGRTDTQYF
.	TRBV9	TRBJ2-7	.	TGTGCCAGCAGCGCGGGACTCAACTCCTACGAGCAGTACTTC	CASSAGLNSYEQYF
TRBD1	TRBV5-1	TRBJ1-1	.	TGCGCCAGCAGCGGCGAATACAGGGGCACTGAAGCTTTCTTT	CASSGEYRGTEAFF
.	TRBV7-7	TRBJ1-3	.	TGTGCTAGCAGCCAATCCCAGGAGAACACCATATATTTT	CASSQSQENTIYF
.	TRBV18	TRBJ2-7	.	TGTGCCAGCTCACCAAATAGCGAGCAGTACTTC	CASSPNSEQYF